This note documents a single TCR beta chain sequence. Its antigen is as yet unknown. Trimming pared 4 bases from V and 6 bases from J, leaving 19 bases between. CDR3 size: 15 residues. The germline V gene has CDR1 LGHNA and CDR2 YNFKEQ. This sample was included in a study of T-cell memory formation after mild COVID-19. Regarding the study as a whole: Contracting clones from day 15 to 85 had balanced CD4/CD8; later expanders favoured CD4+.

TCRdb ran MiXCR on the 5' RACE reads and lists one entry per CDR3 protein. The sample yields 550,000 to 650,000 distinct CDR3 sequences, approximately 15% seen once. The chain combines TRBV4-2 with TRBJ2-7; D gene ambiguous. The sample consisted of PBMCs or a T cell subset sorted from them (not recorded which). The origin of this receptor is an adult woman who had mild COVID-19 (a few samples of this study predate the infection). Cell type and time point are not known. This CDR3 reads CASSRLNPDLSEQYF. CDR3 DNA sequence: TGTGCCAGCAGCCGCCTGAACCCAGACCTCTCCGAGCAGTACTTC.